The sequence of this T cell receptor beta chain was determined in a study of human T cells and chemical hapten exposure. The time point was: healthy volunteer bleed at 2 weeks. It was from unfractionated whole blood that total RNA was extracted. Attachment of unique molecular identifiers to individual cDNA molecules was performed in the library. Using its own MiXCR run on the RACE reads, TCRdb lists one record per CDR3 protein. The table includes 49,000 or so distinct CDR3 sequences, nearly 4.5% detected once. With V trimmed by 4 bases and J by 5 bases, 16 bases remained unmatched. This CDR3 contains 18 residues. Germline-derived CDR1 and CDR2 are SGHDT and YYEEEE. This clonotype was recorded many times.

The V call is TRBV5-6, the J call TRBJ2-3; the match to TRBD2 covers 10 bases. The clonotype originates from a human donor in good health. Some clones in this sample may be carry-over from other donors' samples. Specimen: whole blood. The CDR3 DNA sequence: TGTGCCAGCAGCCCCTTCCGGGTAGCGGGAGGCGACAGAGATACGCAGTATTTT. The encoded protein is CASSPFRVAGGDRDTQYF. Drawing the rest from reference TRBV5-6 and TRBJ2-3, the complete variable domain is DAGVTQSPTHLIKTRGQQVTLRCSPKSGHDTVSWYQQALGQGPQFIFQYYEEEERQRGNFPDRFSGHQFPNYSSELNVNALLLGDSALYLCASSPFRVAGGDRDTQYFGPGTRLTVL.